The 23 T cell receptor beta chains below were found in one sample sequenced in a study of T cell repertoires in cytomegalovirus infection (dated 2019 in TCRdb). The sample was run on an Illumina HiSeq 1500. TCRdb handled the public reads itself, with Q25 trimming in fastp and clone calling in MiXCR, and kept productive beta chains. All rows with the same CDR3 protein become a single entry with the most common DNA and genes. The sample data list roughly 600,000 distinct CDR3 sequences, and more than 20% of these were observed just once. Clones ranked in the top ten supply 8% of the sample. Specimen: CD8+ T cells from PBMCs. These receptors were collected from a human donor in good health (CMV status not recorded). Some clones in this sample may be carry-over from other donors' samples.

This clonotype was picked up a small number of times. The J gene is TRBJ1-1, the V gene TRBV29-1; D may be TRBD1 (5 bases). V gave up 4 bases and J gave up 1 base, with 22 bases separating them. The germline CDR1 and CDR2 sequences are SQVTM and ANQGSEA. CDR3 length: 17 residues. CDR3 nucleotide sequence: TGCAGCGTTGTCCCTATCGGGACCCGGGACCCGAACACTGAAGCTTTCTTT. Translated: CSVVPIGTRDPNTEAFF. Full variable domain (missing parts from reference TRBV29-1 and TRBJ1-1): SAVISQKPSRDICQRGTSLTIQCQVDSQVTMMFWYRQQPGQSLTLIATANQGSEATYESGFVIDKFPISRPNLTFSTLTVSNMSPEDSSIYLCSVVPIGTRDPNTEAFFGQGTRLTVV.

The genes are TRBV4-1 and TRBJ1-6; TRBD1 matches at 10 bases. J lost 7 bases, V lost 0 bases, and 3 bases had no gene match. CDR3 length: 16 amino acids. In germline, CDR1 is MGHRA, CDR2 YSYEKL. The CDR3 DNA is TGCGCCAGCAGCCAAGATTGGGACAGGGGAAATTCACCCCTCCACTTT. This encodes CASSQDWDRGNSPLHF.

This clonotype has ten or more counts. This chain connects TRBV29-1 to TRBJ1-2; D call uncertain. In germline, CDR1 is SQVTM, CDR2 ANQGSEA. The CDR3 consists of 13 residues. V was shortened by 2 bases and J by 3 bases, with 10 bases between the two germline ends. The chain's CDR3 is CSVETELYYGYTF. As DNA, the CDR3 is TGCAGCGTTGAAACGGAGCTCTACTATGGCTACACCTTC.

In this sample, this clonotype turned up a few times. The genes are TRBV28 and TRBJ1-5; D call uncertain. The CDR3 spans 13 residues. Germline V lookup: CDR1 MDHEN, CDR2 SYDVKM. V lost 4 bases, J lost 5 bases, and 9 bases lay in between. The CDR3 protein is CASSYPSDQPQHF. CDR3 DNA sequence: TGTGCCAGCAGTTACCCGTCCGATCAGCCCCAGCATTTT.

This clonotype was counted many times. The chain is built from TRBV7-2 and TRBJ1-1; D is perhaps TRBD1 (5 bases). This CDR3 has 14 residues. V was cut by 5 bases and J by 0 bases, with 10 bases left in between. Per the germline V gene, CDR1 is SGHTA and CDR2 is FQGNSA. CDR3 residues: CASSEGPVNTEAFF. The CDR3 DNA is TGTGCCAGCAGCGAGGGACCGGTGAACACTGAAGCTTTCTTT.

This chain links TRBV20-1 with TRBJ1-3; D is ambiguous. The V gene's germline CDR1 is DFQATT and CDR2 SNEGSKA (reference sequence). V was shortened by 3 bases and J by 0 bases, with 12 bases between the two germline ends. There are 15 residues in the CDR3. In nucleotides, the CDR3 is TGCAGTGCTAGTTTGGACGATTTCTCTGGAAACACCATATATTTT. Translating it yields CSASLDDFSGNTIYF.

The chain recombines TRBV29-1 with TRBJ1-3; 7 nucleotides line up with TRBD1. V was pared by 7 bases and J by 0 bases, with 3 bases of the junction left unmatched. The CDR3 sequence is 13 residues long. Germline loops: CDR1 SQVTM, CDR2 ANQGSEA. The CDR3 bases are TGCAGCGCATGGGACAGCTCTGGAAACACCATATATTTT. Its protein product is CSAWDSSGNTIYF.

A word on this clonotype: At one boundary the junction diverges from the germline segment, which might be a read error. The chain joins TRBV7-8 to TRBJ2-7, with D unresolved. This CDR3 spans 12 amino acids. CDR1 is SGHVS, CDR2 FQNEAQ, per germline. Here the CDR3 DNA reads TGTACCAGCAGCCCCGGCACCTACGAGCAGTACTTC. This encodes CTSSPGTYEQYF.

This clonotype appeared a few times. The chain joins TRBV2 to TRBJ2-5; D may be TRBD1 or TRBD2 (5 bases each). The length of the CDR3 is 13 residues. The V end lost 4 bases, the J end lost 5 bases, and 11 bases lay between the germline ends. Per germline, CDR1 SNHLY and CDR2 FYNNEI. The CDR3: CASSGGSQETQYF. CDR3 DNA: TGTGCCAGCAGTGGGGGGAGCCAGGAGACCCAGTACTTC.

The CDR3, as DNA: TGTGCCAGCAGCACCGGGGTAGCGGGGGGGCCTTACACCGGGGAGCTGTTTTTT. The encoded protein is CASSTGVAGGPYTGELFF. V is TRBV7-9 and J is TRBJ2-2, with 11 bases identical to TRBD2. The V and J ends lost 5 bases and 3 bases, in that order; junction bases with no gene match: 11. This CDR3 is 18 amino acids long. Looked up from germline, CDR1 is SEHNR and CDR2 is FQNEAQ (reference sequence).

This chain joins TRBV10-3 and TRBJ1-1; D is uncertain. The CDR3 covers 15 residues. CDR1 and CDR2 from the germline V gene are ENHRY and SYGVKD. V lost 3 bases, J lost 0 bases, and 11 bases lay in between. The CDR3 spells CAISDGGVVNTEAFF. The DNA of the CDR3 is TGTGCCATCAGTGATGGTGGGGTCGTGAACACTGAAGCTTTCTTT.

This rearrangement joins TRBV3-1 to TRBJ2-7; 9 nucleotides match TRBD1. In germline, CDR1 is LGHDT, CDR2 YNNKEL (reference sequence). The CDR3 is 16 residues long. The ends lost 0 bases at V and 2 bases at J; junction bases unmatched: 5. CDR3 region: CASSQDLRDRAYEQYF. The CDR3 coding sequence is TGTGCCAGCAGCCAAGATTTAAGGGACAGGGCCTACGAGCAGTACTTC.

This clonotype was detected many times. The rearrangement uses TRBV7-9 and TRBJ2-7; D is possibly TRBD1 (6 bases). CDR3 length: 14 amino acids. Trimming removed 2 bases at V and 5 bases at J, with 13 bases between. CDR1 SEHNR and CDR2 FQNEAQ come from the germline V gene (reference sequence). The CDR3 region has the DNA TGTGCCAGCAGCTTAAAGGCCCAGGGGCACGAGCAGTACTTC. Translated, it gives CASSLKAQGHEQYF. The variable domain in full, completed from reference TRBV7-9 and TRBJ2-7, reads DTGVSQNPRHKITKRGQNVTFRCDPISEHNRLYWYRQTLGQGPEFLTYFQNEAQLEKSRLLSDRFSAERPKGSFSTLEIQRTEQGDSAMYLCASSLKAQGHEQYFGPGTRLTVT.

The gene calls are TRBV27 and TRBJ2-1, with D maybe TRBD2 (7 bases). The V end lost 11 bases, the J end lost 6 bases, and 20 bases lay between the germline ends. The CDR3 consists of 14 residues. Germline V gene data show CDR1 as MNHEY and CDR2 as SMNVEV (reference sequence). The CDR3 protein is CASEGGAAFNEQFF. As DNA, the CDR3 is TGTGCCTCTGAGGGGGGGGCGGCGTTCAATGAGCAGTTCTTC.

This clonotype has ten or more counts. The chain links TRBV6-1 to TRBJ2-5; D perhaps matches TRBD1 (6 bases). This CDR3 is built from 16 residues. The ends were cut back, 2 bases at V and 7 bases at J, with 20 bases in the middle. From germline, CDR1 is MNHNS and CDR2 SASEGT. The CDR3 protein is CASSETDRSPIRTQYF. The DNA of the CDR3 is TGTGCCAGCAGTGAAACTGACAGGTCCCCGATAAGGACCCAGTACTTC.

This clonotype has only one observation. The J gene is TRBJ2-1, the V gene TRBV4-3; no firm D call. CDR1 and CDR2 from the germline V gene are LGHNA and YSLEER. V lost 0 bases, J lost 6 bases, and 9 bases lay in between. The CDR3 is made up of 14 amino acids. CDR3 sequence: CASSQDSNSNEQFF. CDR3 nucleotide sequence: TGCGCCAGCAGCCAAGATAGTAATTCCAATGAGCAGTTCTTC.

This chain links TRBV28 with TRBJ2-4; D is tentatively TRBD1 or TRBD2 (5 bases each). The germline V gene encodes CDR1 MDHEN and CDR2 SYDVKM. CDR3 length equals 15 residues. Trimming took off 4 bases at V and 3 bases at J, with 13 bases between the two ends. The CDR3 DNA follows: TGTGCCAGCAGTTCCCCAGGGAGTGTCAAAAACATTCAGTACTTC. Protein sequence: CASSSPGSVKNIQYF.

This clonotype appeared a few times. For the CDR3, the DNA is TGTGCCAGCAGCTTAGCGGCCCCGCCCTATGGCTACACCTTC. The encoded protein is CASSLAAPPYGYTF. This chain connects TRBV7-9 to TRBJ1-2; D is unclear. This CDR3 contains 14 residues. Germline V gives CDR1 SEHNR, CDR2 FQNEAQ (reference sequence). V gave up 0 bases and J gave up 4 bases, with 9 bases separating them.

This chain connects TRBV10-3 to TRBJ2-1; D not certain. The CDR3 contains 12 residues. The germline CDR1 and CDR2 sequences are ENHRY and SYGVKD. Trimming left V 2 bases short and J 10 bases short, with 9 bases between. As DNA, the CDR3 is TGTGCCATCAGTGAGGCGCCCGGAGAGCAGTTCTTC. This encodes CAISEAPGEQFF.

This clonotype has a count of ten or more. V usage is TRBV7-9 and J usage is TRBJ1-2; D is perhaps TRBD1 (6 bases). The CDR3 is 14 residues long. Germline CDR1 reads SEHNR; CDR2 reads FQNEAQ (reference sequence). Trimming shortened V by 10 bases and J by 2 bases, and 17 bases separated the two germline ends. CDR3 loop: CATPIAGTNYGYTF. The CDR3 DNA is TGTGCCACTCCTATAGCGGGGACAAACTATGGCTACACCTTC.

In its sample, this clonotype was seen a few times. The chain joins TRBV29-1 to TRBJ2-2, with D possibly matching TRBD1 (6 bases). V was clipped by 4 bases and J by 4 bases, with 13 bases between them. The CDR3 covers 14 residues. Germline-derived CDR1 and CDR2 are SQVTM and ANQGSEA. The CDR3 loop is CSVAGVKVTGELFF. The DNA for the CDR3 is TGCAGCGTTGCAGGGGTTAAGGTCACCGGGGAGCTGTTTTTT.

This clonotype was seen a single time. The rearrangement links TRBV7-6 to TRBJ2-7, with D possibly called TRBD1 or TRBD2 (5 bases each). Trimming pared 5 bases from V and 2 bases from J, leaving 10 bases between. From germline, CDR1 is SGHVS and CDR2 FNYEAQ. This CDR3 spans 13 amino acids. The DNA of the CDR3 is TGTGCCAGCAGCGGGGACGGGGCCTACGAGCAGTACGTC. This sequence encodes CASSGDGAYEQYV.

The CDR3 sequence is CSVERGTGPNTGELFF. The CDR3 DNA reads TGCAGCGTTGAGAGGGGGACAGGGCCGAACACCGGGGAGCTGTTTTTT. The J gene is TRBJ2-2, the V gene TRBV29-1; TRBD1 matches 9 bases. CDR1 SQVTM and CDR2 ANQGSEA come from the germline V gene. The V segment lost 3 bases and the J segment 0 bases; nucleotides outside the gene matches: 5. The CDR3 contains 16 residues.